Below are 24 T cell receptor beta chains sequenced from a single sample in a study of cytomegalovirus exposure and HLA in healthy donors. Repertoires were generated with immunoSEQ multiplex PCR, while TCRdb's copy carries only in-frame clones and drops some. The table records under 250,000 clones, 87% of them present only once. The specimen sequenced was PBMCs. These receptors all stem from a man aged 18 to 35 in good health and CMV-seropositive.

The chain carries TRBV6-1 and TRBJ2-2, with D possibly called TRBD1 or TRBD2 (6 bases each). Germline V gene sequence: CDR1 MNHNS, CDR2 SASEGT. Between the trimmed V and J ends, which lost 10 bases and 4 bases, there was a span of 19 bases. CDR3 size: 15 residues. The CDR3 DNA reads as TGTGCCACCGACCCGTCCAGGGGAGGCACCGGGGAGCTGTTTTTT. Translation gives CATDPSRGGTGELFF.

V usage is TRBV11-2 and J usage is TRBJ2-5, with 8 bases lining up with TRBD2. The length of the CDR3 is 13 residues. The J segment lost 5 bases and the V segment lost 1 base, leaving 0 bases of the junction unmatched. Germline lookup yields CDR1 SGHAT and CDR2 FQNNGV. The CDR3 region has the DNA TGTGCCAGCAGCTTAGCGGGAGGGGAGACCCAGTACTTC. Translating it yields CASSLAGGETQYF.

The chain is built from TRBV30 and TRBJ1-2, with 9 bases fitting TRBD1. CDR1 is GTSNPN and CDR2 is SVGIG in the germline V gene (reference sequence). The ends lost 4 bases at V and 8 bases at J; junction bases unmatched: 5. CDR3 length: 12 amino acids. In DNA, the CDR3 is TGTGCCTGGAACCAGGACAGGGGAGGCTACACCTTC. It yields the protein CAWNQDRGGYTF. Filled out from reference TRBV30 and TRBJ1-2, the complete variable domain reads SQTIHQWPATLVQPVGSPLSLECTVEGTSNPNLYWYRQAAGRGLQLLFYSVGIGQISSEVPQNLSASRPQDRQFILSSKKLLLSDSGFYLCAWNQDRGGYTFGSGTRLTVV.

CDR3 sequence reads: CAWSGVFYGYTF. The DNA for the CDR3 is TGTGCCTGGAGTGGTGTATTCTATGGCTACACCTTC. The J gene is TRBJ1-2, the V gene TRBV30; D is undetermined. The V and J ends lost 1 base and 4 bases respectively, with 7 bases between them. The CDR3 runs to 12 residues. Germline CDR1 GTSNPN, CDR2 SVGIG (reference sequence).

The chain has TRBV28 and TRBJ1-1; D remains unclear. The CDR3 runs 13 residues. CDR1 is MDHEN and CDR2 is SYDVKM in the germline V gene. Trimming shortened V by 2 bases and J by 3 bases, and 7 bases separated the two germline ends. The DNA for the CDR3 is TGTGCCAGCAGTTTACAGGCCTACACTGAAGCTTTCTTT. It yields the protein CASSLQAYTEAFF.

This clone was detected a few times. This rearrangement joins TRBV7-2 to TRBJ2-5; D is unclear. CDR3 length equals 10 residues. The V gene lost 6 bases and the J gene lost 5 bases, with 4 bases spanning the gap. CDR1 SGHTA and CDR2 FQGNSA come from the germline V gene. CDR3 region: CASRVETQYF. The DNA of the CDR3 is TGTGCCAGCAGGGTGGAGACCCAGTACTTC.

The chain carries TRBV6-5 and TRBJ2-7, with D perhaps TRBD1 or TRBD2 (5 bases each). Per germline, CDR1 MNHEY and CDR2 SVGAGI. The CDR3 has 15 residues. V shed 2 bases and J shed 4 bases, with 15 bases lying between them. The CDR3 DNA reads TGTGCCAGCAGTTACAGCGTGGGGACGTCGTACGAGCAGTACTTC. It is translated as CASSYSVGTSYEQYF.

This sequence joins TRBV27 and TRBJ2-1; TRBD2 agrees at 12 bases. This CDR3 is built from 15 residues. Per germline, CDR1 MNHEY and CDR2 SMNVEV (reference sequence). V trimming: 7 bases; J trimming: 7 bases; junction bases outside the gene matches: 8. CDR3 in DNA: TGTGCCAGCACTCAGACTAGCGGGAGTGCGAATGAGCAGTTCTTC. Its protein is CASTQTSGSANEQFF.

The V call is TRBV7-9, the J call TRBJ2-1; D unclear. The V gene lost 5 bases and the J gene lost 7 bases, with 18 bases spanning the gap. CDR3 length: 15 residues. Looked up from germline, CDR1 is SEHNR and CDR2 is FQNEAQ (reference sequence). CDR3 amino acids: CASSPVIETRNEQFF. In nucleotides, the CDR3 is TGTGCCAGCAGCCCAGTTATCGAGACGAGGAATGAGCAGTTCTTC.

V usage is TRBV25-1 and J usage is TRBJ2-2; D gene ambiguous. Germline V CDR1 and CDR2: MGHDK, SYGVNS. CDR3 length: 15 amino acids. The V end was cut by 3 bases, the J end by 5 bases, with 13 bases between. CDR3 DNA sequence: TGTGCCAGCAGTGAGGTAGATATAGAAACCGGGGAGCTGTTTTTT. Residues: CASSEVDIETGELFF.

The chain carries TRBV11-2 and TRBJ2-7; perhaps D is TRBD1 or TRBD2 (5 bases each). Germline V gene data show CDR1 as SGHAT and CDR2 as FQNNGV. V lost 5 bases and J 0 bases, leaving 14 bases between the germline ends. CDR3 size: 15 residues. CDR3 sequence (DNA): TGTGCCAGCAGCCCGAGGGGATCTAGCTCCTACGAGCAGTACTTC. Its protein is CASSPRGSSSYEQYF.

The V and J genes are TRBV5-1 and TRBJ1-2; D is possibly TRBD1 (5 bases). This CDR3 spans 14 amino acids. Per the germline V gene, CDR1 is SGHRS and CDR2 is YFSETQ. V dropped 3 bases and J dropped 0 bases, with 9 bases sitting between them. The CDR3 DNA is TGCGCCAGCAGCTCCGGGACGGCTAACTATGGCTACACCTTC. Its protein product is CASSSGTANYGYTF.

The rearrangement links TRBV27 to TRBJ2-7; 7 nucleotides line up with TRBD1. J lost 1 base, V lost 4 bases, and 10 bases had no gene match. CDR1 is MNHEY and CDR2 is SMNVEV in the germline V gene (reference sequence). The CDR3 totals 16 residues. The CDR3 DNA follows: TGTGCCAGCAGTTCCCTGGTGGCAGGGGGTTCCTACGAGCAGTACTTC. Its protein product is CASSSLVAGGSYEQYF.

Here the CDR3 reads CASSYPRDRGYEQYF. CDR3 nucleotides: TGTGCCAGCAGCTACCCCCGGGACAGGGGTTACGAGCAGTACTTC. The gene calls are TRBV7-2 and TRBJ2-7; 10 positions agree with TRBD1. The V gene's germline CDR1 is SGHTA and CDR2 FQGNSA. V shed 4 bases, J shed 4 bases, and the junction held 7 bases outside the gene matches. This CDR3 region has 15 residues. Full variable domain (rest looked up from reference TRBV7-2 and TRBJ2-7): GAGVSQSPSNKVTEKGKDVELRCDPISGHTALYWYRQSLGQGLEFLIYFQGNSAPDKSGLPSDRFSAERTGGSVSTLTIQRTQQEDSAVYLCASSYPRDRGYEQYFGPGTRLTVT.

The chain recombines TRBV28 with TRBJ2-7; 7 bases agree with TRBD2. The germline V gene has CDR1 MDHEN and CDR2 SYDVKM. The V and J ends lost 5 bases and 3 bases, in that order; junction bases with no gene match: 10. The CDR3 sequence is 15 residues long. The CDR3 nucleotides are TGTGCCAGCAGTCCACCCGGGACTACTATCTACGAGCAGTACTTC. This translates into CASSPPGTTIYEQYF.

The V gene is TRBV18, the J gene TRBJ2-3; a weak D match, TRBD1 (5 bases). Trimming took off 1 base at V and 4 bases at J, with 9 bases between the two ends. The CDR3 has 14 amino acids. Per the germline V gene, CDR1 is KGHSH and CDR2 is LQKENI. The CDR3 region is CASSPLRDADTQYF. The CDR3 nucleotides are TGTGCCAGCTCACCACTCAGGGATGCAGATACGCAGTATTTT.

This clone was seen a few times. V gene TRBV6-1 combines with J gene TRBJ1-5, with D possibly being TRBD1 (5 bases). Germline loops: CDR1 MNHNS, CDR2 SASEGT. The CDR3 contains 14 residues. The V gene lost 5 bases and the J gene lost 0 bases, with 8 bases spanning the gap. CDR3 nucleotide sequence: TGTGCCAGCAGTCAGGGTTATAGCAATCAGCCCCAGCATTTT. Encoded protein: CASSQGYSNQPQHF.

The rearrangement links TRBV2 to TRBJ2-5; D uncertain. The CDR3 is 18 amino acids. In germline, CDR1 is SNHLY, CDR2 FYNNEI. Trimming shortened V by 7 bases and J by 3 bases, and 27 bases separated the two germline ends. DNA for the CDR3: TGTGCCAGCAAGGTCCCAGGCAGAGAAATCATTCCCAAAGAGACCCAGTACTTC. Translating gives CASKVPGREIIPKETQYF.

The rearrangement joins TRBV7-9 to TRBJ2-3, with 8 bases lining up with TRBD2. The CDR3 runs 16 residues. V gave up 10 bases and J gave up 2 bases; unmatched junction bases: 14. CDR1 and CDR2 from the germline V gene are SEHNR and FQNEAQ (reference sequence). CDR3 region: CAIAPLRLALTDTQYF. The CDR3, as DNA: TGTGCCATCGCCCCATTGAGACTAGCGCTCACAGATACGCAGTATTTT.

V is TRBV28 and J is TRBJ1-3; maybe TRBD1 (6 bases). V was trimmed by 4 bases and J by 4 bases, leaving 17 bases between them. Germline CDR1 and CDR2: MDHEN and SYDVKM. CDR3 length: 16 residues. The CDR3: CASSSPGGATGNTIYF. DNA for the CDR3: TGTGCCAGCAGTTCACCCGGGGGGGCTACGGGAAACACCATATATTTT.

The rearrangement uses TRBV7-6 and TRBJ2-7; 8 positions agree with TRBD1. The germline V gene has CDR1 SGHVS and CDR2 FNYEAQ. The junction had 13 bases not matched to a gene; V was cut back by 5 bases and J by 4 bases. This CDR3 has 16 residues. CDR3 bases: TGTGCCAGCAGCCCGCTAGAGTACGGACAGGGTTACGAGCAGTACTTC. Residues: CASSPLEYGQGYEQYF.

A single count supports this clone. The chain combines TRBV7-9 with TRBJ2-2, with 7 positions matching TRBD2. Germline CDR1 SEHNR, CDR2 FQNEAQ (reference sequence). The CDR3 spans 15 residues. The ends lost 8 bases at V and 3 bases at J; junction bases unmatched: 9. CDR3 nucleotides: TGTGCCAGCCGCACCCTGGGAGGGGACACCGGGGAGCTGTTTTTT. It codes for CASRTLGGDTGELFF.

The CDR3, as DNA: TGTGCCAGCAGCCAGCGGACAGGGCTGGGCTACACCTTC. Its translation: CASSQRTGLGYTF. The gene calls are TRBV11-2 and TRBJ1-2; 8 nucleotides line up with TRBD1. The CDR3 loop spans 13 amino acids. Germline V gene data show CDR1 as SGHAT and CDR2 as FQNNGV. V was clipped by 5 bases and J by 8 bases; unmatched bases: 7.

On this clone: Other DNA sequences in this specimen translate into the identical CDR3. The chain carries TRBV5-8 and TRBJ2-2, with 7 bases fitting TRBD2. The CDR3 length is 16 residues. The ends lost 0 bases at V and 4 bases at J; junction bases unmatched: 6. Per the germline V gene, CDR1 is SGHTS and CDR2 is YDEGEE. The CDR3 DNA follows: TGTGCCAGCAGCTTGGGTCTCGCGGGAGTCACCGGGGAGCTGTTTTTT. Translation: CASSLGLAGVTGELFF.